These T cell receptor beta chains were read from a single sample in a study of T cells after yellow fever vaccination. A single record per CDR3 protein comes from TCRdb applying MiXCR to the 5' RACE reads. This table holds approximately 550,000 distinct CDR3 sequences, about 13% found once. The material sequenced was PBMCs, taken on the day of the yellow fever booster vaccination. Every receptor here comes from a man aged 30 to 45 who received the YFV17D yellow fever vaccine. Each CDR3 is given with its conserved first and last residue. The order of the fields is V gene, CDR3 protein.

>TRBV20-1
CSARPDKGLRSYNEQFF
>TRBV18
CASSRDTKGETQYF
>TRBV10-3
CAISENTSEQYF
>TRBV27
CASSLSNSGANVLTF
>TRBV5-5
CASSRRGGGIYEQYF
>TRBV12-3/TRBV12-4
CASSLVGAGLFEKLFF
>TRBV20-1
CSARWREIGTGELFF
>TRBV30
CAWSGDKLFF
>TRBV14
CASRGSQYEQYF
>TRBV6-1
CATTQTGTFQWGYTF
>TRBV2
CASSRDLGRETQYF
>TRBV25-1
CASSDMGLGSYNSPLHF
>TRBV19
CASEDPSSGNTIYF
>TRBV6-2/TRBV6-3
CASSRPRLDSKTQYF
>TRBV4-3
CASSQDGQPRLASYNEQFF
>TRBV5-4
CASTPGGSRETQYF
>TRBV20-1
CSARRAGRNTEAFF
>TRBV7-9
CASSFKGGPAGNIQYF
>TRBV5-4
CASSLAGTSGKADTQYF
>TRBV20-1
CSAPIFGQMNTEAFF
>TRBV6-5
CASSYDGTSGDTQYF
>TRBV4-3
CASSPPGPQAGDTQYF
>TRBV27
CASSYNQGYGYTF
>TRBV9
CASSAHGGRDTQYF
>TRBV18
CASSPPPGNQPQHF
>TRBV7-6
CASSLLGLAGTNTGELFF
>TRBV24-1
CATAGTQNEQFF
>TRBV5-4
CASSTKREAGNEQFF
>TRBV12-3/TRBV12-4
CASSLYGAPDTQYF